The clone carrying this T cell receptor (beta chain) was seen ten or more times. Its antigen remains unknown. As the method for making TCR beta libraries, quantitative 5'-RACE with molecular barcodes was used. A single record per CDR3 protein comes from TCRdb applying MiXCR to the 5' RACE reads. This table holds roughly 150,000 distinct CDR3 sequences, 30% to 35% found once. These data originate in a study of CD8 T cells in ankylosing spondylitis. The germline V gene has CDR1 KGHDR and CDR2 SFDVKD. CDR3 length: 14 amino acids. The ends were cut back, 3 bases at V and 5 bases at J, with 12 bases in the middle. General study points: Disease-linked clones reportedly concentrated significantly in matched ankylosing spondylitis synovial fluid. Past studies reported some motif variants in reactive arthritis synovial fluid and blood. Blood from ankylosing spondylitis patients appeared to carry a characteristic eight-variant TCR beta motif.

The specimen was synovial fluid, either unsorted or a sorted T cell fraction (not recorded which). J is TRBJ2-5 and V is TRBV24-1; no reliable D call. This clonotype originated in a male donor with ankylosing spondylitis. The CDR3 DNA sequence: TGTGCCACCAGTGATCACCACGTGGGGGAGACCCAGTACTTC. Translation gives CATSDHHVGETQYF.